The T cell receptor beta chain described here comes from a study of early stage breast cancer tumors. This clone was recorded a few times. This CDR3 comprises 15 residues. The V gene end was trimmed by 3 bases and the J gene end by 0 bases; junction bases not matched to a gene: 3. Germline CDR1 reads KGHSH; CDR2 reads LQKENI. Sequencing used immunoSEQ multiplex PCR; TCRdb keeps in-frame clones, though not all of them. The profile shows under 20,000 clones, about four fifths of them singletons. This TCR came from an older person with breast cancer. The specimen was blood. The genes are TRBV18 and TRBJ1-1; 8 bases are shared with TRBD1. The CDR3 spells CASSPGQAMNTEAFF. The CDR3 nucleotides are TGTGCCAGCTCACCGGGACAGGCCATGAACACTGAAGCTTTCTTT. The full variable domain, rest sourced from reference TRBV18 and TRBJ1-1, is NAGVMQNPRHLVRRRGQEARLRCSPMKGHSHVYWYRQLPEEGLKFMVYLQKENIIDESGMPKERFSAEFPKEGPSILRIQQVVRGDSAAYFCASSPGQAMNTEAFFGQGTRLTVV.